The text below deals with one TCR beta chain. What it recognizes is unknown. The sample's treatment: roughly 11-day PBMC culture with coronavirus spike peptide pools or control peptides (ViraFEST assay). Researchers used the Oncomine TCR Beta short-read assay to sequence DNA from cultured CD4+ T cells. TCRdb reprocessed the PCR reads with MiXCR, giving one entry per CDR3 protein. The table includes about 20,000 distinct CDR3 sequences, roughly 51% detected once. Per germline, CDR1 DFQATT and CDR2 SNEGSKA (reference sequence). V lost 5 bases and J lost 5, with 15 bases in between. The CDR3 has 13 amino acids. The sample belongs to a study of vaccination and CD4 T cells after COVID-19. Findings of the study overall: Median reactive clonotypes, those recognizing SARS-CoV-2, rose from around 20 to 38, not significantly.

The chain couples TRBV20-1 to TRBJ1-1; D may be TRBD1 (5 bases). This TCR came from a human donor who had recovered from COVID-19. The source material was CD4+ T cells from blood, cultured in vitro. The DNA of the CDR3 is TGCAGTGCTCCCGGCAGGGAAGGAACTGAAGCTTTCTTT. Its protein is CSAPGREGTEAFF.